A selection of T cell receptor beta chains follows, all from one sample in a study of regulatory dendritic cells for organ transplantation. Measured with immunoSEQ multiplex PCR; TCRdb has only the in-frame clones, and not every one. There are 5,500 to 6,500 clones in the sample; 63% occur only once, and approximately 10% lies in the top ten. Sequenced input: memory CD8+ T cells from blood. The receptors here all came from a human donor in good health. Each CDR3 is given with its conserved first and last residue. The order of the fields is clone size, J gene, V gene, D gene, CDR3 DNA, CDR3 protein. D genes are given only for firm matches. Size is stated for part of the rows, as once, few or many counts, or as a class when the clone is expanded.

>-|TRBJ1-1|TRBV5-6|TRBD1
TGTGCCAGCAGCCCCGGGACAGTCTCTGAAGCTTTCTTT
CASSPGTVSEAFF
>-|TRBJ2-5|TRBV2|-
TGTGCCAGCAGTTTACCGGGGATACAAGAGACCCAGTACTTC
CASSLPGIQETQYF
>-|TRBJ2-7|TRBV6-5|-
TGTGCCAGCAGTTCATCATCGACAGGTCTGAGTGAGCAGTACTTC
CASSSSSTGLSEQYF
>-|TRBJ2-7|TRBV7-8|TRBD1
TGTGCCAGCAGCTTCACAGGGGATAACTCCTACGAGCAGTACTTC
CASSFTGDNSYEQYF
>once|TRBJ2-5|TRBV5-6|-
TGTGCCAGCAGCTTGGTACAGGCCCACCAAGAGACCCAGTACTTC
CASSLVQAHQETQYF
>few|TRBJ1-2|TRBV19|TRBD1
TGTGCCACCCGACAGGGAAATTTAGGCTACACCTTC
CATRQGNLGYTF
>-|TRBJ1-2|TRBV10-3|-
TGTGCCATCAGTGAGTCGGGAGACTATGGCTACACCTTC
CAISESGDYGYTF
>few|TRBJ2-1|TRBV7-6|TRBD2
TGTGCCAGCAGCTTACCCCTAGCGGGGGGCCCCGGGGACAATGAGCAGTTCTTC
CASSLPLAGGPGDNEQFF
>few|TRBJ2-7|TRBV7-9|-
TGTGCCAGCTCCTTTGGGGCTTACGAGCAGTACTTC
CASSFGAYEQYF
>-|TRBJ2-7|TRBV27|-
TGTGCCAGCAGTTCGGGTCCTAACTACGAGCAGTACTTC
CASSSGPNYEQYF
>-|TRBJ2-2|TRBV9|-
TGTGCCAGCAGCGTAGTCAATGGGGAGCTGTTTTTT
CASSVVNGELFF
>-|TRBJ1-2|TRBV27|TRBD1
TGTGCCAGCAGTTTAGAGGGACAGGGTTGGTATGGCTACACCTTC
CASSLEGQGWYGYTF
>-|TRBJ2-7|TRBV4-3|-
TGCGCCAGCAGCCAAGATGAGGGTTCCTCCTACGAGCAGTACTTC
CASSQDEGSSYEQYF
>-|TRBJ1-2|TRBV5-4|-
TGTGCCAGCAGCTTGGACAGAAGTCTTGGCTACACCTTC
CASSLDRSLGYTF
>-|TRBJ2-7|TRBV5-6|TRBD1
TGTGCCAGCAGCTTCCGGGACAGGCGTTTCTACGAGCAGTACTTC
CASSFRDRRFYEQYF
>-|TRBJ2-7|TRBV11-3|-
TGTGCCAGCAGCTTAGCGGAGCTTTCCGAGCAGTACTTC
CASSLAELSEQYF
>-|TRBJ1-1|TRBV5-6|-
TGTGCCAGCACCAACCTACAGGGCCCCCCTGAAGCTTTCTTT
CASTNLQGPPEAFF
>once|TRBJ2-7|TRBV5-6|TRBD2
TGTGCCAGCAGCTTGCAGACGGGGGGGCTGGACGAGCAGTACTTC
CASSLQTGGLDEQYF
>-|TRBJ2-5|TRBV14|TRBD1
TGTGCCAGCAGCCAATGGGGACAGGGGGCAAGAGAGACCCAGTACTTC
CASSQWGQGARETQYF
>-|TRBJ1-4|TRBV5-8|-
TGTGCCAGCAACGCGGGACGGACTAATGAAAAACTGTTTTTT
CASNAGRTNEKLFF
>-|TRBJ2-2|TRBV5-5|-
TGTGCCAGCAGCTGGGGGGTAACCGGGGAGCTGTTTTTT
CASSWGVTGELFF
>-|TRBJ1-1|TRBV7-8|TRBD1
TGTGCCAGCAGCCCGACAGGGGGTGGGACTGAAGCTTTCTTT
CASSPTGGGTEAFF
>-|TRBJ2-7|TRBV7-9|TRBD2
TGTGCCAGCAGCTCCCGGGGGGGGCCCTACGAGCAGTACTTC
CASSSRGGPYEQYF
>-|TRBJ1-1|TRBV5-6|-
TGTGCCAGCACCTTTTCGGCGGATCCTGAAGCTTTCTTT
CASTFSADPEAFF
>-|TRBJ2-5|TRBV4-1|TRBD2
TGCGCCAGCAGCCAATCACCTAGCGGGGGCATCCAAGAGACCCAGTACTTC
CASSQSPSGGIQETQYF
>-|TRBJ2-5|TRBV6-1|TRBD2
TGTGCCAGCTCTCGGGGCGGGGGTTTACAAGAGACCCAGTACTTC
CASSRGGGLQETQYF
>once|TRBJ1-3|TRBV4-3|TRBD1
TGCGCCAGCAGCCAAGGGACAGGGGGCTCTGGAAACACCATATATTTT
CASSQGTGGSGNTIYF
>few|TRBJ1-5|TRBV6-4|-
TGTGCCAGCAGTACAGACCTCAGTCAGCCCCAGCATTTT
CASSTDLSQPQHF
>medium-sized|TRBJ2-3|TRBV4-2|TRBD2
TGTGCCAGCAGCCTTGGGACTAGCGGGGAATATAAGGAGGGTACGCAGTATTTT
CASSLGTSGEYKEGTQYF
>-|TRBJ2-1|TRBV27|-
TGTGCCAGCAGTTCCTCCGGGGGGCCTGTCTACAATGAGCAGTTCTTC
CASSSSGGPVYNEQFF
>-|TRBJ1-5|TRBV7-9|-
TGTGCCAGCAGCCAGGACTCGATGCAGCCCCAGCATTTT
CASSQDSMQPQHF
>-|TRBJ2-5|TRBV4-2|-
TGTGCCAGCAGCCGCGAGGAGGGACCGCCCCACTTC
CASSREEGPPHF
>-|TRBJ2-2|TRBV4-3|TRBD1
TGCGCCAGCACCCCCAGGACAGGGGGCACCGGGGAGCTGTTTTTT
CASTPRTGGTGELFF
>-|TRBJ1-4|TRBV7-2|-
TGTGCCAGCAGCTTATTTGTGGCTTCCGCAACTAATGAAAAACTGTTTTTT
CASSLFVASATNEKLFF
>-|TRBJ2-2|TRBV9|TRBD1
TGTGCCAGCAGCGGGTACCGGGACAGGGGCACCGGGGAGCTGTTTTTT
CASSGYRDRGTGELFF
>once|TRBJ2-1|TRBV4-2|TRBD2
TGTGCCAGCAGCCAAGAAGGCGGGGGTTTCTCCTACAATGAGCAGTTCTTC
CASSQEGGGFSYNEQFF
>-|TRBJ1-1|TRBV11-3|-
TGTGCCAGCAGCTTCCGGGGCACTGAAGCTTTCTTT
CASSFRGTEAFF
>-|TRBJ2-1|TRBV9|TRBD2
TGTGCCAGCAGCCCAGAGGGGGCTAGCGGGGGGTATGAGCAGTTCTTC
CASSPEGASGGYEQFF
>-|TRBJ1-1|TRBV7-2|-
TGTGCCAGCAGCTTAGCCCAGGGGCCCGGCACTGAAGCTTTCTTT
CASSLAQGPGTEAFF
>-|TRBJ2-3|TRBV4-2|-
TGTGCCAGCAGCCAAGATACCCGGGGCACAGATACGCAGTATTTT
CASSQDTRGTDTQYF
>-|TRBJ2-7|TRBV23-1|-
TGCGCCAGCAGTCAATCGCAACAGTTTGAGCAGTACTTC
CASSQSQQFEQYF
>medium-sized|TRBJ1-4|TRBV5-6|-
TGTGCCAGCAGCTCCGCGACCGGGGGAAGAAAGGAAAAACTGTTTTTT
CASSSATGGRKEKLFF
>-|TRBJ2-7|TRBV11-3|TRBD2
TGTGCCAGCAGCTTACTCGGGGGGTCCTACGAGCAGTACTTC
CASSLLGGSYEQYF
>-|TRBJ1-1|TRBV5-4|TRBD1
TGTGCCAGCAGCTTCCGGACAGGGGGAGTCACTGAAGCTTTCTTT
CASSFRTGGVTEAFF
>-|TRBJ2-6|TRBV18|-
TGTGCCAGCTCACCTTTAGATCCAGGTACTGGGGCCAACGTCCTGACTTTC
CASSPLDPGTGANVLTF
>-|TRBJ1-6|TRBV4-2|TRBD1
TGTGCCAGCAGCCAAGGAGGGGGCCCGACTTCACCCCTCCACTTT
CASSQGGGPTSPLHF
>-|TRBJ1-1|TRBV27|-
TGTGCCAGCAGTTTAAGTTTGGGGCAGTTCACTGAAGCTTTCTTT
CASSLSLGQFTEAFF